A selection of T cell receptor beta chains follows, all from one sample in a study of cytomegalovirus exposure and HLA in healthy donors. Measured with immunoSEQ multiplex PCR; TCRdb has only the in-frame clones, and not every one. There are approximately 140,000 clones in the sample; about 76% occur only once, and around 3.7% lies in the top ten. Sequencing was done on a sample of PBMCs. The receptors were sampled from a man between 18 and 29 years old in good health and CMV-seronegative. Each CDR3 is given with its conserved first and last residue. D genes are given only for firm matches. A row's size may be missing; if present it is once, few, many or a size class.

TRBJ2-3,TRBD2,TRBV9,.,CASSAGLAGGLGAEDTQYF,TGTGCCAGCAGCGCCGGACTAGCGGGGGGGCTAGGAGCTGAAGATACGCAGTATTTT
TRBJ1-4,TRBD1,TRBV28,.,CASRISRSTGGPNEKLFF,TGTGCCAGCAGGATATCCCGCTCGACAGGGGGACCTAATGAAAAACTGTTTTTT
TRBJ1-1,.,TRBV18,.,CASSPSMGRNTEAFF,TGTGCCAGCTCACCTTCTATGGGCAGGAACACTGAAGCTTTCTTT
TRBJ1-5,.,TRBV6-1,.,CASSARQTNQPQHF,TGTGCCAGCAGTGCCAGACAGACTAATCAGCCCCAGCATTTT
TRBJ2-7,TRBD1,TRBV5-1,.,CASSLGTGKREQYF,TGCGCCAGCAGCCTCGGGACAGGGAAGCGGGAGCAGTACTTC
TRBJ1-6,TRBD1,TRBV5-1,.,CASSPGQGYNSPLHF,TGCGCCAGCAGCCCTGGACAGGGCTATAATTCCCCCCTCCACTTT
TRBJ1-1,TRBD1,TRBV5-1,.,CASSPTGVFGTEAFF,TGCGCCAGCAGCCCGACAGGGGTTTTTGGCACTGAAGCTTTCTTT
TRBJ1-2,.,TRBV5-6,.,CASSLVGVDGYTF,TGTGCCAGCAGCTTGGTAGGGGTGGATGGCTACACCTTC
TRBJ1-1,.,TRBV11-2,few,CASSFAGTEAFF,TGTGCCAGCAGCTTTGCAGGCACTGAAGCTTTCTTT
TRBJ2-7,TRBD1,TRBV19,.,CASSGDSEQYF,TGTGCCAGTAGCGGGGACAGCGAGCAGTACTTC
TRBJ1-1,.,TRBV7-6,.,CASSLDSEGIDTEAFF,TGTGCCAGCAGCTTAGATAGCGAGGGAATCGACACTGAAGCTTTCTTT
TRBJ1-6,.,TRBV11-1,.,CASSLGGWPASPLHF,TGTGCCAGCAGCTTAGGCGGGTGGCCGGCTTCACCCCTCCACTTT
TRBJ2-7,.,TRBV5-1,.,CASSSDSLLIEQYF,TGCGCCAGCAGCTCGGACAGTCTCTTGATTGAGCAGTACTTC
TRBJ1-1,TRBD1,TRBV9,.,CASSVAPDRDTEAFF,TGTGCCAGCAGCGTAGCCCCGGACAGGGACACTGAAGCTTTCTTT
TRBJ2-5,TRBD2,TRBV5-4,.,CASSLHIIAGLETQYF,TGTGCCAGCAGCTTGCACATAATAGCGGGACTAGAGACCCAGTACTTC
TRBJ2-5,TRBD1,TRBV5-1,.,CASSWTGSLGEQYF,TGCGCCAGCAGCTGGACAGGGAGTTTGGGTGAGCAGTACTTC
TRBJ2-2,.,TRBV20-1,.,CSASRAGELFF,TGCAGTGCTAGCCGCGCCGGGGAGCTGTTTTTT
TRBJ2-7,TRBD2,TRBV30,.,CAWSTAGASYEQYF,TGTGCCTGGAGTACGGCGGGAGCTTCCTACGAGCAGTACTTC
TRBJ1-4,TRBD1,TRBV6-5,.,CASTGTGGPNEKLFF,TGTGCCAGCACCGGGACAGGAGGACCTAATGAAAAACTGTTTTTT
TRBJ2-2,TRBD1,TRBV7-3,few,CASSVGQGNGELFF,TGTGCCAGCAGCGTGGGACAGGGGAACGGGGAGCTGTTTTTT
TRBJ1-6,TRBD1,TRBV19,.,CASSIGSTGRNSPLHF,TGTGCCAGTAGTATAGGTTCGACAGGGAGGAATTCACCCCTCCACTTT
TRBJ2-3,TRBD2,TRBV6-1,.,CASSEDRALAGVRTDTQYF,TGTGCCAGCAGTGAGGACAGGGCCCTAGCGGGAGTGAGGACAGATACGCAGTATTTT
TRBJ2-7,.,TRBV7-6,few,CASSQQGYEQYF,TGTGCCAGCAGCCAACAGGGTTACGAGCAGTACTTC
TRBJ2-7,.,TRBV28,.,CASTPARGIHEQYF,TGTGCCAGCACCCCCGCCCGGGGAATCCACGAGCAGTACTTC
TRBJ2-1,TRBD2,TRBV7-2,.,CASSLSSGSLRANEQFF,TGTGCCAGCAGCTTATCTAGCGGGAGCCTGAGGGCGAATGAGCAGTTCTTC
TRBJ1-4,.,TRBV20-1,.,CSANNNEKLFF,TGCAGTGCTAATAATAATGAAAAACTGTTTTTT
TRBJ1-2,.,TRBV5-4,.,CASSQTANYGYTF,TGTGCCAGCAGCCAGACAGCTAACTATGGCTACACCTTC
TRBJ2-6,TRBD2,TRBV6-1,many,CASSDRRLGGVSGANVLTF,TGTGCCAGCAGTGATAGGAGACTGGGAGGGGTTTCTGGGGCCAACGTCCTGACTTTC
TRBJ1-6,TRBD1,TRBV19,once,CASSLFWDSYSPLHF,TGTGCCAGTAGTCTGTTTTGGGACAGTTATTCACCCCTCCACTTT
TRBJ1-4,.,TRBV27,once,CASSYTAGGRGREKLFF,TGTGCCAGCAGTTACACGGCTGGTGGCCGGGGAAGGGAAAAACTGTTTTTT
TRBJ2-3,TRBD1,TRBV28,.,CASSLGTGGIDTQYF,TGTGCCAGCAGCCTCGGGACAGGGGGCATAGATACGCAGTATTTT
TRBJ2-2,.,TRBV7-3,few,CASSWTLTGELFF,TGTGCCAGCAGCTGGACACTTACCGGGGAGCTGTTTTTT
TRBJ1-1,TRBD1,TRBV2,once,CASSDLGTGSFMNTEAFF,TGTGCCAGCAGTGATTTAGGGACAGGCTCCTTCATGAACACTGAAGCTTTCTTT
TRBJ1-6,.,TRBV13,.,CASSTSGVSPLHF,TGTGCCAGCAGCACATCAGGGGTTTCACCCCTCCACTTT
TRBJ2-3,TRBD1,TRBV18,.,CASSWTGLRDTQYF,TGTGCCAGCTCATGGACAGGGCTGAGGGATACGCAGTATTTT
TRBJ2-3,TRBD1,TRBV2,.,CASRVQGATTDTQYF,TGTGCCAGCAGGGTTCAGGGGGCAACGACAGATACGCAGTATTTT
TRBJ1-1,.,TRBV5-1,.,CASSLRGGSWDTEAFF,TGCGCCAGCAGCTTAAGGGGCGGTTCGTGGGACACTGAAGCTTTCTTT
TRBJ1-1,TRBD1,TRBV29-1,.,CSVGRQGRLRNTEAFF,TGCAGCGTTGGGCGACAGGGCAGATTGCGGAACACTGAAGCTTTCTTT
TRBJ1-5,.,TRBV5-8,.,CASSLMLRNQPQHF,TGTGCCAGCAGCTTGATGTTGAGAAATCAGCCCCAGCATTTT
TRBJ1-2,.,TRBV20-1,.,CSVEFGTGTF,.
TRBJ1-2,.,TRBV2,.,CASRSRGIFNYGYTF,TGTGCCAGCAGGTCGCGGGGAATTTTTAACTATGGCTACACCTTC
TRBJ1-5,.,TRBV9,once,CASSVGTTQGQPQHF,TGTGCCAGCAGCGTAGGGACGACGCAGGGACAGCCCCAGCATTTT
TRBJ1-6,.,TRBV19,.,CASSWDTNNSPLHF,TGTGCCAGTAGTTGGGACACCAATAATTCACCCCTCCACTTT
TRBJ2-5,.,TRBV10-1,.,CASSDEKPGETQYF,TGCGCCAGCAGTGATGAGAAGCCGGGGGAGACCCAGTACTTC
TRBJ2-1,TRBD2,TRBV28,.,CASSSAGTSGRNEQFF,TGTGCCAGCAGTTCCGCCGGGACTAGCGGGAGAAATGAGCAGTTCTTC
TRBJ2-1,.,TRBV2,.,CASSGGRNEQFF,TGTGCCAGCAGTGGAGGGCGCAATGAGCAGTTCTTC
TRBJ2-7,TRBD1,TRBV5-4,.,CASSPGQVTDEQYF,TGTGCCAGCAGCCCGGGACAGGTGACGGACGAGCAGTACTTC
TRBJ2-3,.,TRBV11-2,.,CASSFSRSTTSTDTQYF,TGTGCCAGCAGCTTTTCGAGGTCGACCACTAGCACAGATACGCAGTATTTT
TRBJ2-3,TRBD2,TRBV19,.,CASSIQGGGGFTDTQYF,TGTGCCAGTAGTATTCAGGGAGGCGGGGGTTTCACAGATACGCAGTATTTT
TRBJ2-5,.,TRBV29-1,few,CSVATPYRETQYF,TGCAGCGTTGCCACCCCGTACAGAGAGACCCAGTACTTC
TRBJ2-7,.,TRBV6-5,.,CASSYSVRTESQQYF,TGTGCCAGCAGTTACTCAGTTCGCACTGAAAGCCAGCAGTACTTC
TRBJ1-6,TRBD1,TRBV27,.,CASSFGTGGTYSPLHF,TGTGCCAGCAGTTTTGGGACAGGGGGAACGTATTCACCCCTCCACTTT
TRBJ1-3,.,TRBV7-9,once,CASSLGVPISGNTIYF,TGTGCCAGCAGCTTAGGCGTCCCGATCTCTGGAAACACCATATATTTT
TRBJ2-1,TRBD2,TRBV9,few,CASSPSSGRSQFF,TGTGCCAGCTCACCTTCTAGCGGGAGATCTCAGTTCTTC